Sample share makes the clone carrying this TCR beta chain medium-sized (0.01 to 0.1%). The antigen is unknown. This sample is drawn from a study of metastatic and nonmetastatic thyroid tumors. Study background: Across peripheral blood and tumor or nodule tissue samples taken from malignant and benign thyroid patients, the repertoires were compared with one another.

The study's findings and limits: In both blood and tumor samples, TCR beta diversity was reported significantly higher for malignant than benign nodules.

Original handling: The study's classifier, a distant-metastasis tool for papillary thyroid cancer, was built using CDR3 differences across clinicopathological groups. TCRdb re-analyzed the PCR reads using MiXCR. These V and J calls rely on TCRdb rather than the paper's analysis. The sample yields over 20,000 clones, about 30% seen once. All patients were untreated before thyroid surgery. Germline V gene sequence: CDR1 MDHEN, CDR2 SYDVKM. V trimming: 6 bases; J trimming: 2 bases; junction bases outside the gene matches: 7. This CDR3 is built from 15 residues. The chain joins TRBV28 to TRBJ1-5; 7 bases agree with TRBD1. Sequencing was carried out using tumor tissue. The origin of this receptor is a male donor with papillary thyroid cancer or a benign thyroid nodule (not recorded which). Some clones in this sample may be carry-over from other donors' samples. The CDR3 loop is CASSHRGRGNQPQHF. CDR3 nucleotides: TGTGCCAGCAGCCACAGGGGAAGGGGCAATCAGCCCCAGCATTTT.